This T cell receptor (beta chain) was recorded in a study of blood T cell repertoires in COVID-19. This clone has just a few counts. The ends were cut back, 0 bases at V and 3 bases at J, with 9 bases in the middle. Germline CDR1 SGDLS, CDR2 YYNGEE. The CDR3 is 14 residues long. Clones were sequenced by immunoSEQ multiplex PCR, and TCRdb holds only the in-frame ones, with some missing. The top ten clones hold roughly 2% of a sample with about 180,000 clones, 80% to 90% of them seen once. The TCR comes from a man younger than 35 who had recovered from COVID-19. This rearrangement joins TRBV9 to TRBJ1-2; the D gene is possibly TRBD1 (5 bases). The specimen sequenced was peripheral blood. CDR3 amino acids: CASSVGQGHYGYTF. CDR3 in DNA: TGTGCCAGCAGCGTAGGCCAGGGCCACTATGGCTACACCTTC. The full variable domain, completed using reference TRBV9 and TRBJ1-2, is DSGVTQTPKHLITATGQRVTLRCSPRSGDLSVYWYQQSLDQGLQFLIQYYNGEERAKGNILERFSAQQFPDLHSELNLSSLELGDSALYFCASSVGQGHYGYTFGSGTRLTVV.